This T cell receptor beta chain was identified during a study of cytomegalovirus exposure and HLA in healthy donors. Worth noting for this clone: What it recognizes is unknown.

PCR amplification relied on 60 Vbeta primers (plus 13 Jbeta primers). Assay: immunoSEQ multiplex PCR; the TCRdb copy retains only in-frame clones and omits some. The sample includes tens of thousands of clones, 78% seen only once; the top ten take 9% to 10%. Whole-study results and caveats: It was reported in a later analysis that an Asian-associated ancestry cluster showed fewer N-insertions than the roughly 670-donor mean.

Whereas donors were nominally healthy upon sampling, unrecorded immune exposures were probable. The clonotype originates from a man aged 35 to 55 in good health and CMV-seronegative. Sequencing was performed on PBMCs.

In DNA form, the CDR3 reads TGTGCCAGTAGTCCAAACCGCCGACAGGGCGGCGAGCTTGGCTACACCTTC. Translated, it gives CASSPNRRQGGELGYTF. V usage is TRBV19 and J usage is TRBJ1-2, with TRBD1 matching over 7 bases. The CDR3 spans 17 residues. Germline V CDR1 and CDR2: LNHDA, SQIVND (reference sequence). J was trimmed by 7 bases and V by 5 bases; bases with no gene match: 19.